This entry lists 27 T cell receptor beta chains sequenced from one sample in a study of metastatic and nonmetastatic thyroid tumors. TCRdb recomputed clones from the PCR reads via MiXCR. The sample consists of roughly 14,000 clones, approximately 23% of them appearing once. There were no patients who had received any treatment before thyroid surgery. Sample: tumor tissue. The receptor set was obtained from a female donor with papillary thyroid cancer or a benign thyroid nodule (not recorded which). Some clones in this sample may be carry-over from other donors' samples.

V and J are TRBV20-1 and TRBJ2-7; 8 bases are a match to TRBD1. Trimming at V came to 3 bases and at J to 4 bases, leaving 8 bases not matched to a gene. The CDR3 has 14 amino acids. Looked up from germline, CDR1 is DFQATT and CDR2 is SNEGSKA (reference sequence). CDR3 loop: CSARPDRATYEQYF. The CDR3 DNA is TGCAGTGCTAGGCCGGACAGGGCTACGTACGAGCAGTACTTC.

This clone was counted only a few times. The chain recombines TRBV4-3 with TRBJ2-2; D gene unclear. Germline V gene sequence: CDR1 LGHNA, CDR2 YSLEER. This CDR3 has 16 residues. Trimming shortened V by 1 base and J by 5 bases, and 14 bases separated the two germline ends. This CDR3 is CASSQVPAVQTGELFF. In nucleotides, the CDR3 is TGCGCCAGCAGCCAAGTACCGGCCGTCCAGACCGGGGAGCTGTTTTTT.

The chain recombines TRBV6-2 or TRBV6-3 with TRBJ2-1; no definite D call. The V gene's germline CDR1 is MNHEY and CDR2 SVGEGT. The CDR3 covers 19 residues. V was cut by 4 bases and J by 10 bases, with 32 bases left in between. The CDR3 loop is CASSSSFGDTIYPGNEQFF. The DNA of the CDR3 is TGTGCCAGCAGTTCCTCCTTCGGTGACACTATATACCCCGGCAACGAGCAGTTCTTC.

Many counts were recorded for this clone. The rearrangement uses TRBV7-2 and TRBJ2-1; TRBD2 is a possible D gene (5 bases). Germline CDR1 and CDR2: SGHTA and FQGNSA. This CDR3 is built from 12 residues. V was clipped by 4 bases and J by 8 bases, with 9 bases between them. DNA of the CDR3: TGTGCCAGCAGCTCCAGCGGTCATGAGCAGTTCTTC. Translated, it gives CASSSSGHEQFF.

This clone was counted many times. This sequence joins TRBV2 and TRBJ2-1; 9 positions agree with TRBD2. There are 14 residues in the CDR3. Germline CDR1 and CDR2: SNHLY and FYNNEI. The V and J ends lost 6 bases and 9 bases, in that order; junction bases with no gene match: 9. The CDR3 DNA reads TGTGCCAGCAGGGCGGGAGGGCTGATGGGTGAGCAGTTCTTC. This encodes CASRAGGLMGEQFF.

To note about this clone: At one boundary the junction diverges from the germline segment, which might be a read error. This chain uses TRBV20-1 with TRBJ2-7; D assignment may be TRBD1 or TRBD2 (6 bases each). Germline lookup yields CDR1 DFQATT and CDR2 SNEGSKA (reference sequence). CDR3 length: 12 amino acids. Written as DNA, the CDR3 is TGCCGTGCCTCGGGGGCTAGACCCGAGCAGTACTTC. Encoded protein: CRASGARPEQYF.

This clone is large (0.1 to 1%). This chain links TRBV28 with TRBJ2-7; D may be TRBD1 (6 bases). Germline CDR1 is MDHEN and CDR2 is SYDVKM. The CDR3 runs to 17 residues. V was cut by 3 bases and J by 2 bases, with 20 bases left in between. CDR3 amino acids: CASSFPTGQGRAYEQYF. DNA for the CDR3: TGTGCCAGCAGTTTTCCTACCGGGCAGGGGCGTGCCTACGAGCAGTACTTC.

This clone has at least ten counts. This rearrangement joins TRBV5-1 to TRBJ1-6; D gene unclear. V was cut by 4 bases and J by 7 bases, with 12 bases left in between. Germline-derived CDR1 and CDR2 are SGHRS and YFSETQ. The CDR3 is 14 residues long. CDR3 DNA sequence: TGCGCCAGCAGCCCAAACTTGGCGAATTCACCCCTCCACTTT. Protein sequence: CASSPNLANSPLHF. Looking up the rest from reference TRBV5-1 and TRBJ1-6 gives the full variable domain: KAGVTQTPRYLIKTRGQQVTLSCSPISGHRSVSWYQQTPGQGLQFLFEYFSETQRNKGNFPGRFSGRQFSNSRSEMNVSTLELGDSALYLCASSPNLANSPLHFGNGTRLTVT.

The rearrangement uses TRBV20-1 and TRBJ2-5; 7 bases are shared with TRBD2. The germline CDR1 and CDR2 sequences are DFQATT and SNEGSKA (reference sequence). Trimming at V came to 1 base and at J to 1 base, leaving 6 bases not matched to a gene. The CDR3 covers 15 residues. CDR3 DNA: TGCAGTGCTAGAGTCGCGGGAGTCCTCCAAGAGACCCAGTACTTC. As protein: CSARVAGVLQETQYF.

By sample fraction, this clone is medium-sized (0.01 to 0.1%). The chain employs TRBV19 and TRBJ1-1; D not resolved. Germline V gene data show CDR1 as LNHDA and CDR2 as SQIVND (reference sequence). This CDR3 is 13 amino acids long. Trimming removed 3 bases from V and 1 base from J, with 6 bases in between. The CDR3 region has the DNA TGTGCCAGTAGTATGGGCAGGAACACTGAAGCTTTCTTT. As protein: CASSMGRNTEAFF. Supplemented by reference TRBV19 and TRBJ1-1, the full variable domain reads DGGITQSPKYLFRKEGQNVTLSCEQNLNHDAMYWYRQDPGQGLRLIYYSQIVNDFQKGDIAEGYSVSREKKESFPLTVTSAQKNPTAFYLCASSMGRNTEAFFGQGTRLTVV.

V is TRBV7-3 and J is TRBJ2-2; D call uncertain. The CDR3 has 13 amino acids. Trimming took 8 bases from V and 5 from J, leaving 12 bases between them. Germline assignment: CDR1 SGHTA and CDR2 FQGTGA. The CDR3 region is CASSGRSTGELFF. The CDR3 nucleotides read TGTGCCAGCTCCGGCAGATCAACCGGGGAGCTGTTTTTT.

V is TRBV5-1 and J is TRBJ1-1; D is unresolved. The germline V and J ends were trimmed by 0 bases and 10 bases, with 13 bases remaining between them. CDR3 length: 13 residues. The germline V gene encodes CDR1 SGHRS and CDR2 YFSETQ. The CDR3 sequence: CASSLGIGEPAFF. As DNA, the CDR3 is TGCGCCAGCAGCTTGGGAATTGGGGAACCAGCTTTCTTT.

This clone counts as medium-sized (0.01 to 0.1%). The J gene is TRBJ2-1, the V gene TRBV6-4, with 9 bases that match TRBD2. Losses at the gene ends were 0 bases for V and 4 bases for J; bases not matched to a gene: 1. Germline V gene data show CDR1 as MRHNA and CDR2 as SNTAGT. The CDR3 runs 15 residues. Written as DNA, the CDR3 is TGTGCCAGCAGTGACTCTAGCGGGAGTTACAATGAGCAGTTCTTC. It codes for CASSDSSGSYNEQFF.

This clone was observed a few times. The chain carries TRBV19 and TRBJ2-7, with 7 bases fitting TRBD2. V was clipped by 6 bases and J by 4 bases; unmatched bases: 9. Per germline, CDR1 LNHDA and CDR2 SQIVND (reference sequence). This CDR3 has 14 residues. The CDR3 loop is CASRAAGPRYEQYF. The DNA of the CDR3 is TGTGCCAGTAGGGCAGCGGGACCCCGATACGAGCAGTACTTC. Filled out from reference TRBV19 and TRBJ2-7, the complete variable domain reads DGGITQSPKYLFRKEGQNVTLSCEQNLNHDAMYWYRQDPGQGLRLIYYSQIVNDFQKGDIAEGYSVSREKKESFPLTVTSAQKNPTAFYLCASRAAGPRYEQYFGPGTRLTVT.

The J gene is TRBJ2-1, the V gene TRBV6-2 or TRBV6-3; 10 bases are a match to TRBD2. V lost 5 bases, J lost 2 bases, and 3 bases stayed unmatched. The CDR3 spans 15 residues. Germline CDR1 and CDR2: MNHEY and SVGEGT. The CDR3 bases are TGTGCCAGCAGTACTACTAGCGGGACCTACAATGAGCAGTTCTTC. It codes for CASSTTSGTYNEQFF.

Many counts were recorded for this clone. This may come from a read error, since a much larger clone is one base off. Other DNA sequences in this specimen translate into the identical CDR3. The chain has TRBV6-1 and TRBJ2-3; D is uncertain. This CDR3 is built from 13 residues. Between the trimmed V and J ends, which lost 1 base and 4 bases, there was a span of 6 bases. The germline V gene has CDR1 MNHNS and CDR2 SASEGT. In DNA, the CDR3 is TGTGCCAGCAGTGAAGGAGAGGCAGATACGCAGTATTTT. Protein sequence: CASSEGEADTQYF.

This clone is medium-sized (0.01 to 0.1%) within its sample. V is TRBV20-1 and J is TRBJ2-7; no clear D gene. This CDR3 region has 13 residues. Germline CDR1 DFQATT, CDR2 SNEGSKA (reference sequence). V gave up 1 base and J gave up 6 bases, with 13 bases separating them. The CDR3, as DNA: TGCAGTGCTAGAGGCGCGTTTACCGGCGAGCAGTACTTC. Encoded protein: CSARGAFTGEQYF.

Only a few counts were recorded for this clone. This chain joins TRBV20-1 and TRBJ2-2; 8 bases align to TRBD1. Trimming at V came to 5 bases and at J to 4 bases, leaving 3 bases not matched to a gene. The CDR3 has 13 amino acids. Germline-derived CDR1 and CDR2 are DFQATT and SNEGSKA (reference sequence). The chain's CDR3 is CSASGGATGELFF. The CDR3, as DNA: TGCAGTGCTTCAGGGGGCGCCACCGGGGAGCTGTTTTTT.

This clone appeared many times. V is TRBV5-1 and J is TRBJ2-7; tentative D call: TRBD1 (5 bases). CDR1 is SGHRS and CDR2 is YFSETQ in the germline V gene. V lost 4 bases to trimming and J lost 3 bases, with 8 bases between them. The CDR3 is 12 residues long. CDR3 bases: TGCGCCAGCAGCGACCAGGGCTACGAGCAGTACTTC. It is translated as CASSDQGYEQYF.

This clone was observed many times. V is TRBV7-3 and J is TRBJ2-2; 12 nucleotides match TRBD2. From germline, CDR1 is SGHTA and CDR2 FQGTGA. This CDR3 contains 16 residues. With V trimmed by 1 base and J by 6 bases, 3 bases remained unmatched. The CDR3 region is CASSLMASGRAGELFF. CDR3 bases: TGTGCCAGCAGCTTAATGGCTAGCGGGAGGGCCGGGGAGCTGTTTTTT.

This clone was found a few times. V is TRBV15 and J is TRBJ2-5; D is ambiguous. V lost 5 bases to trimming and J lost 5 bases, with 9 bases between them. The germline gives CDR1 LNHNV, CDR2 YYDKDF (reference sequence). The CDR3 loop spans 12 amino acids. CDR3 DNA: TGTGCCACCAGCCCACGACCGGAGACCCAGTACTTC. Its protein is CATSPRPETQYF.

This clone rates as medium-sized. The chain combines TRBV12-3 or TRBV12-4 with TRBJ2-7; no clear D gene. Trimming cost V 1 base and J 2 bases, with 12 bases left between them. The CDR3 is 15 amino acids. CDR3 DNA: TGTGCCAGCAGTTTAGGACCGGTCAGTACCTACGAGCAGTACTTC. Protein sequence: CASSLGPVSTYEQYF.

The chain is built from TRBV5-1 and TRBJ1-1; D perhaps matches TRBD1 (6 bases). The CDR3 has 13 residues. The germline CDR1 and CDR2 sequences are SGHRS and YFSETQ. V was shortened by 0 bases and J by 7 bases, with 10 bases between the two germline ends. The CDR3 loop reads CASSLDRALEAFF. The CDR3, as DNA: TGCGCCAGCAGCTTGGACAGGGCTCTTGAAGCTTTCTTT.

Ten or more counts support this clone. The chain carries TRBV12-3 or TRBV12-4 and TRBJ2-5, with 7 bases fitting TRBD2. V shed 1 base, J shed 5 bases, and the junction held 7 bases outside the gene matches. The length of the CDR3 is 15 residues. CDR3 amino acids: CASSLGGVGGETQYF. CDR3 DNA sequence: TGTGCCAGCAGTTTAGGTGGGGTGGGGGGGGAGACCCAGTACTTC.

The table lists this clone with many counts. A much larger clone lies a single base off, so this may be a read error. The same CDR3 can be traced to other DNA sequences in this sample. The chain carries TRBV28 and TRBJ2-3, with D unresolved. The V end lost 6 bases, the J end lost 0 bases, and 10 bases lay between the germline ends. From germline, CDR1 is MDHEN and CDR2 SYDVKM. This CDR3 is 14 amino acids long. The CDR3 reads CASSPPGSTDTQYF. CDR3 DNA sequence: TGTGCCAGCAGCCCCCCCGGCAGCACAGATACGCAGTATTTT.

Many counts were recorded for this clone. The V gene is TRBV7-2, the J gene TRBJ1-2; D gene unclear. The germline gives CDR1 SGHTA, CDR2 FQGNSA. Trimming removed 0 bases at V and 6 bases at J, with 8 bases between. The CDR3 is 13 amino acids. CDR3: CASSLAPGDGYTF. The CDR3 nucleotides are TGTGCCAGCAGCTTAGCGCCAGGAGATGGCTACACCTTC.

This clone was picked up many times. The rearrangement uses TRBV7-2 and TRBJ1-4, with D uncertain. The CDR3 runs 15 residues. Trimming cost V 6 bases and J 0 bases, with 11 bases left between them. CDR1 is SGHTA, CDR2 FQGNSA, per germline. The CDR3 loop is CASRKDPATNEKLFF. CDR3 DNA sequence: TGTGCCAGCAGAAAGGACCCCGCAACTAATGAAAAACTGTTTTTT.